This section outlines one T cell receptor (beta chain) sequence together with its context. As yet, its antigen is unknown. V lost 1 base and J 4 bases, leaving 8 bases between the germline ends. This CDR3 is built from 13 residues. In germline, CDR1 is DFQATT, CDR2 SNEGSKA (reference sequence). The data stem from a study of vaccination and CD4 T cells after COVID-19. The wider study: Overlapping SARS-CoV-2, HCoV-NL63, HCoV-OC43 and HCoV-229E spike peptides were used to stimulate cells.

The Oncomine TCR Beta short-read assay was applied to DNA of cultured CD4+ T cells. One entry per CDR3 protein, called by TCRdb with MiXCR from the PCR reads. The sample lists 15,000 to 20,000 distinct CDR3 sequences; around 48% were seen once. The sample's time point: late sampling 161 to 241 days after vaccination in a few convalescent patients. Documented treatment: approximately nine-day PBMC culture with coronavirus spike peptide pools or control peptides (ViraFEST assay). This sequence joins TRBV20-1 and TRBJ1-5; D gene ambiguous. Specimen: CD4+ T cells from blood, cultured in vitro, collected about 7 months after SARS-CoV-2 vaccination. This TCR derives from a human donor who had recovered from COVID-19. CDR3 region: CSARVTANQPQHF. The CDR3 coding sequence is TGCAGTGCTAGAGTTACAGCGAATCAGCCCCAGCATTTT.